This T cell receptor beta chain was obtained from a study of CXCR3-negative and CXCR3-positive naive CD8 T cells. Study-wide context: Per-library TRB read counts averaged about 1.5 +/- 0.3 million, adding up to some 150 million in total.

The libraries of TRB cDNA were constructed through 5' RACE using UMI labels. For each CDR3 protein, TCRdb gives one entry from its re-call of the 5' RACE reads, without DNA. The ten top clones account for 1% to 1.5%, within a sample of 4,500 to 7,000 distinct CDR3 sequences. CDR3 size: 16 residues. Germline CDR1 is SGHNT and CDR2 is YYREEE (reference sequence). Cells that were CD45RO-CCR7+CD27+CD95- constituted naive CD8+ T cells. The gene calls are TRBV5-4 and TRBJ2-2; the D call of TRBD1 rests on TCRdb alone, since no DNA is present to check it. The source is a human donor in good health. Some clones in this sample may be carry-over from other donors' samples. The source material was naive CXCR3- CD8+ T cells from blood. Indicated subset: CD45RO-CCR7+CD27+CD95- naive CD8+ T cells lacking CXCR3 (TNR3-). CDR3 region: CASSPRDRGRTGELFF. Filled out from reference TRBV5-4 and TRBJ2-2, the complete variable domain reads ETGVTQSPTHLIKTRGQQVTLRCSSQSGHNTVSWYQQALGQGPQFIFQYYREEENGRGNFPPRFSGLQFPNYSSELNVNALELDDSALYLCASSPRDRGRTGELFFGEGSRLTVL.